Shown below are 12 T cell receptor beta chains from a single sample sequenced in a study of identical twins (dated by TCRdb to 2016 to 2017). Library generation was performed with 5' RACE. TCRdb lists the instrument as Illumina HiSeq 2000. TCRdb ran its own pipeline on the public reads, namely fastp trimming at Q25 and MiXCR clone calling, and kept in-frame beta chains. CDR3 protein sequences are deduplicated, and each keeps its most common genes and DNA. This sample lists 1.5 million to 2 million distinct CDR3 sequences; around a third were detected once. The leading ten clones occupy about 0.27% of the sample. The sample comprised cord blood. These receptors were collected from a newborn girl in good health.

This clonotype has at least ten counts. The chain joins TRBV4-1 to TRBJ2-7; 9 bases line up with TRBD2. Trimming removed 4 bases from V and 6 bases from J; junction bases left unmatched: 7. CDR3 size: 14 residues. In germline, CDR1 is MGHRA, CDR2 YSYEKL. The CDR3 region is CASSRHATSGEQYF. DNA of the CDR3: TGCGCCAGCAGCCGACATGCGACTAGCGGCGAGCAGTACTTC.

This clonotype has more than one count but fewer than ten. J is TRBJ2-6 and V is TRBV20-1; 9 positions agree with TRBD1. CDR1 and CDR2 (germline): DFQATT, SNEGSKA (reference sequence). V lost 6 bases, J lost 8 bases, and 8 bases stayed unmatched. The CDR3 is made up of 14 amino acids. CDR3 sequence (DNA): TGCAGTGCCCTTGGGACAGGGAGGACCAACGTCCTGACTTTC. Amino acids: CSALGTGRTNVLTF.

This clonotype was seen only a few times. A single base separates this from a much larger clone, so it may be a read error. The chain combines TRBV9 with TRBJ2-1, with TRBD1 as a possible D gene (5 bases). The end of the DNA aligns better with TRBJ2-7, so the J call may be wrong. The CDR3 is made up of 15 amino acids. In germline, CDR1 is SGDLS, CDR2 YYNGEE. The DNA for the CDR3 is TGTGCCAGCAGCGTAGGTGGGGCTTCCTACAATGAGCAGTACTTC. Its translation: CASSVGGASYNEQYF.

The chain has TRBV12-3 or TRBV12-4 and TRBJ1-1; D is unclear. The V end was cut by 5 bases, the J end by 0 bases, with 10 bases between. The CDR3 sequence is 14 residues long. The CDR3 DNA reads TGTGCCAGCAGTACCCGACGGATGAACACTGAAGCTTTCTTT. Amino acids: CASSTRRMNTEAFF.

The sample holds one count of this clonotype. V usage is TRBV5-1 and J usage is TRBJ2-4; TRBD2 is a possible D gene (6 bases). The CDR3 is 12 residues long. In germline, CDR1 is SGHRS, CDR2 YFSETQ. V lost 3 bases to trimming and J lost 8 bases, with 9 bases between them. CDR3 residues: CASSSREDIQYF. CDR3 nucleotide sequence: TGCGCCAGCAGCTCCAGGGAGGACATTCAGTACTTC. Filled out from reference TRBV5-1 and TRBJ2-4, the complete variable domain reads KAGVTQTPRYLIKTRGQQVTLSCSPISGHRSVSWYQQTPGQGLQFLFEYFSETQRNKGNFPGRFSGRQFSNSRSEMNVSTLELGDSALYLCASSSREDIQYFGAGTRLSVL.

This clonotype has a handful of counts. This sequence joins TRBV10-3 and TRBJ2-3, with a weak D call TRBD2 (6 bases). Per the germline V gene, CDR1 is ENHRY and CDR2 is SYGVKD. Trimming removed 3 bases at V and 4 bases at J, with 14 bases between. This CDR3 is built from 15 residues. The CDR3 coding sequence is TGTGCCATCAGTGAATTAGGGGTAGCGGCAGATACGCAGTATTTT. Amino acid sequence: CAISELGVAADTQYF.

This clonotype has just a few counts. The chain recombines TRBV27 with TRBJ2-1; D might be TRBD2 (5 bases). There are 17 residues in the CDR3. CDR1 MNHEY and CDR2 SMNVEV come from the germline V gene (reference sequence). V dropped 3 bases and J dropped 0 bases, with 15 bases sitting between them. CDR3 coding DNA: TGTGCCAGCAGTTTTGGAGAGAGGGTCAGCTCCTACAATGAGCAGTTCTTC. Translated, it gives CASSFGERVSSYNEQFF.

This sequence joins TRBV6-1 and TRBJ1-2, with D possibly being TRBD1 (6 bases). Trimming stripped 3 bases from V and 3 bases from J, with 8 bases between. The CDR3 is 13 residues long. Looked up from germline, CDR1 is MNHNS and CDR2 is SASEGT. The CDR3 protein is CASSEWTDYGYTF. The CDR3 DNA reads TGTGCCAGCAGTGAGTGGACAGACTATGGCTACACCTTC.

This clonotype was picked up a small number of times. J is TRBJ2-5 and V is TRBV12-3 or TRBV12-4; the D gene is possibly TRBD2 (5 bases). With 6 bases removed from V and 5 bases from J, the gap between germline ends came to 16 bases. This CDR3 region has 14 residues. The DNA for the CDR3 is TGTGCCAGCAGCCTCACTAGGGTCCGGGAGACCCAGTACTTC. This encodes CASSLTRVRETQYF.

The rearrangement links TRBV9 to TRBJ2-2; TRBD2 aligns across 12 bases. The germline V gene encodes CDR1 SGDLS and CDR2 YYNGEE. The CDR3 runs 16 residues. J lost 2 bases, V lost 3 bases, and 2 bases had no gene match. CDR3 nucleotide sequence: TGTGCCAGCAGCGCGGGACTAGCGGGTAACACCGGGGAGCTGTTTTTT. Encoded protein: CASSAGLAGNTGELFF.

V gene TRBV27 combines with J gene TRBJ2-5, with D perhaps TRBD1 (6 bases). V dropped 5 bases and J dropped 2 bases, with 18 bases sitting between them. Germline loops: CDR1 MNHEY, CDR2 SMNVEV (reference sequence). The CDR3 sequence is 16 residues long. This CDR3 is CASSQGTKVSQETQYF. Written as DNA, the CDR3 is TGTGCCAGCAGTCAGGGGACAAAAGTGTCGCAAGAGACCCAGTACTTC.

This chain uses TRBV18 with TRBJ2-1; a weak D match, TRBD2 (6 bases). The V gene's germline CDR1 is KGHSH and CDR2 LQKENI. Trimming left V 3 bases short and J 0 bases short, with 9 bases between. The CDR3 contains 15 residues. The CDR3 protein is CASSPVTSSYNEQFF. The DNA for the CDR3 is TGTGCCAGCTCACCTGTGACTAGCTCCTACAATGAGCAGTTCTTC.